This T cell receptor (beta chain) is from a study of blood T cell repertoires in COVID-19. In the authors' methods: Amplification of reference gene primers provided the estimated nucleated cell counts. The method was immunoSEQ multiplex PCR; TCRdb's version includes in-frame clones alone and lacks a portion of them. The V and J calls and clone size come from that table; D and trimming were worked out from the DNA. The table lists 360,000 or so clones, 83% of them singletons. Germline V gene lookup returns CDR1 MDHEN and CDR2 SYDVKM. The CDR3 runs 16 residues. V was pared by 5 bases and J by 1 base, with 8 bases of the junction left unmatched.

This sequence joins TRBV28 and TRBJ1-5; 7 nucleotides align to TRBD1. The sequence derives from a woman in her fifties or sixties who had recovered from COVID-19. Source material: PBMCs or T cells enriched from blood (not recorded which). CDR3 nucleotides: TGTGCCAGCAGTCCTTTTGGGACAGCAAGCAATCAGCCCCAGCATTTT. Amino acid sequence: CASSPFGTASNQPQHF.